The subject of this entry is one T cell receptor beta chain. Treatment noted: randomized to nivolumab then ipilimumab (arm A) or the reverse (arm B). The record originates from a study of sequential checkpoint blockade in melanoma. Using immunoSEQ multiplex PCR, the repertoire was profiled, and TCRdb retains in-frame clones only, with some absent. The profile shows more than 25,000 clones, approximately 88% of them singletons. V lost 4 bases and J lost 4; bases outside the gene matches: 12. Germline CDR1 reads SGHDT; CDR2 reads YYEEEE. This CDR3 comprises 16 residues. The specimen comprised CD8+ T cells sorted from blood (inferred from file names), sampled from a patient given nivolumab and ipilimumab in sequence. This TCR was sampled from a human donor with melanoma. J is TRBJ2-3 and V is TRBV5-6; TRBD1 matches 7 bases. This chain's CDR3 is CASSADRASFSDTQYF. Written as DNA, the CDR3 is TGTGCCAGCAGCGCCGACAGGGCCAGTTTTTCAGATACGCAGTATTTT.